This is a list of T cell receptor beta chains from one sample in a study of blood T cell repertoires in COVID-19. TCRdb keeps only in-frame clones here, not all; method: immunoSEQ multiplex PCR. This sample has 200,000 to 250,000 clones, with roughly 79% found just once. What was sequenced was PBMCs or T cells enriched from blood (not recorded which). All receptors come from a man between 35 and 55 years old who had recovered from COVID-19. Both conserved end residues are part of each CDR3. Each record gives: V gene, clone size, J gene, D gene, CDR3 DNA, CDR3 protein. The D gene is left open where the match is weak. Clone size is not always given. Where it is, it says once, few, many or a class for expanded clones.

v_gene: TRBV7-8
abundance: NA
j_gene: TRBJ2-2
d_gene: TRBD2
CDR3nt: TGTGCCAGCAGCTCCTCGGGAGGCGGGGAGCTGTTTTTT
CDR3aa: CASSSSGGGELFF

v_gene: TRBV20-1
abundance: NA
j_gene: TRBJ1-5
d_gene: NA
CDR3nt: TGCAGTGCTAGTGAGTCGGGACTGGCAAATCAGCCCCAGCATTTT
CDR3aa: CSASESGLANQPQHF

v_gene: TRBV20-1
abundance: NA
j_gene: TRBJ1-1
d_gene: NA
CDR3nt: TGCAGTGCTAGTCCCATGAACACTGAAGCTTTCTTT
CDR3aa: CSASPMNTEAFF

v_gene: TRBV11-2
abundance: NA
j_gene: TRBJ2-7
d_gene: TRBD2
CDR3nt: TGTGCCAGCAGCCCGCGGACTAGCGGGAGTAACTACGAGCAGTACTTC
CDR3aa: CASSPRTSGSNYEQYF

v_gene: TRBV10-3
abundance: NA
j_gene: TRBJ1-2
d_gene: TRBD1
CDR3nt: TGTGCCATCAGTGGGACAGGGGACGGCTACACCTTC
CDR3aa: CAISGTGDGYTF

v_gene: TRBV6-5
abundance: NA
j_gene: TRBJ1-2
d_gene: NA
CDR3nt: TGTGCCAGCAGGCTGGACAGTGCTAACTATGGCTACACCTTC
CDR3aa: CASRLDSANYGYTF

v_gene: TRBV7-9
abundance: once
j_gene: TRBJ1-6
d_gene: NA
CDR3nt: TGTGCCAGCAGCCCTAGGGGGGGGGATTCACCCCTCCACTTT
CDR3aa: CASSPRGGDSPLHF

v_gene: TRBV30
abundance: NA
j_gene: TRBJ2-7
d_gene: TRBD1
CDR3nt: TGTGCCTGGAGTCCCCGAGCGGTGATCCGGGACAGGGTAAGCGAGCAGTACTTC
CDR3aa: CAWSPRAVIRDRVSEQYF

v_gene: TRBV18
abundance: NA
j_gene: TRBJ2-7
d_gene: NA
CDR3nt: TGTGCCAGCTCACCACCGGGGGGGCTATACGAGCAGTACTTC
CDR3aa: CASSPPGGLYEQYF

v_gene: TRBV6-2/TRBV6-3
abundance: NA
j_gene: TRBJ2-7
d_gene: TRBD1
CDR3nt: TGTGCCAGCAGTTCCCCCGGGACAGGGGGCTACGAGCAGTACTTC
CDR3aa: CASSSPGTGGYEQYF

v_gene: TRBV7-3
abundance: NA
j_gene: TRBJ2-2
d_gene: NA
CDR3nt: TGTGCCAGCAGCTTAGGTCTAGCGCGCACCGGGGAGCTGTTTTTT
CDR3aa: CASSLGLARTGELFF

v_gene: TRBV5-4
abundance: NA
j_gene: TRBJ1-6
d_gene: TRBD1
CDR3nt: TGTGCCAGCAGCTCGGACAGGACCTATTCACCCCTCCACTTT
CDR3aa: CASSSDRTYSPLHF

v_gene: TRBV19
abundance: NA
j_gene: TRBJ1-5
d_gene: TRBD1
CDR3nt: TGTGCCAGTAGTTCCACGGGACAGGGGAATCAGCCCCAGCATTTT
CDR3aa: CASSSTGQGNQPQHF

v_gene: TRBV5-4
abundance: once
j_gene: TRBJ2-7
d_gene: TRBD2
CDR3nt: TGTGCCAGCAGCCTGACTAGCGGGAGGCGTTTTACCTACGAGCAGTACTTC
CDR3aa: CASSLTSGRRFTYEQYF

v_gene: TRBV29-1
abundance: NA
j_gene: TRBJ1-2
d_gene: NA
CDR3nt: TGCAGCGTTGAGGTTCGGGATGGCTACACCTTC
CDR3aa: CSVEVRDGYTF

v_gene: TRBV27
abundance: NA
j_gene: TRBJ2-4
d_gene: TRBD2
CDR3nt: TGTGCCAGCAGTTTAGGACTAGCTACTAAAAACATTCAGTACTTC
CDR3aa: CASSLGLATKNIQYF

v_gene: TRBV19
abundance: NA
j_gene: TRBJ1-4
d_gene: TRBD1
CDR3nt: TGTGCCAGCCGGACAGGCCTTAAGGGGACTAATGAAAAACTGTTTTTT
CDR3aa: CASRTGLKGTNEKLFF

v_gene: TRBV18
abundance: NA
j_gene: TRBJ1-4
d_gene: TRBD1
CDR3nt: TGTGCCAGCTCACCACCGGACAGGTCTAATGAAAAACTGTTTTTT
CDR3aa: CASSPPDRSNEKLFF

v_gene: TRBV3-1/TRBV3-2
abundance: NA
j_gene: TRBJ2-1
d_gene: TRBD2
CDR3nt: TGTGCCAGCAGCCCCCGGTCTAGCGGGGACAATGAGCAGTTCTTC
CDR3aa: CASSPRSSGDNEQFF

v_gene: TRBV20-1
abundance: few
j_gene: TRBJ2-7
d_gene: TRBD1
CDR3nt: TGCAGTGCGGACAGGGAGGACGAGCAGTACTTC
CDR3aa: CSADREDEQYF

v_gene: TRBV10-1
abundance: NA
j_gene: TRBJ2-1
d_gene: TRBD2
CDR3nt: TGCGCCAGCAGTGAGGCTAGCGGGAGGCCCCGGGATGAGCAGTTCTTC
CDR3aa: CASSEASGRPRDEQFF

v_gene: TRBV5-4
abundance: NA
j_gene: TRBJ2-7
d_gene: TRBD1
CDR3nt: TGTGCCAGCAGGGTGACAGGGGCCCTGGACGAGCAGTACTTC
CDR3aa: CASRVTGALDEQYF

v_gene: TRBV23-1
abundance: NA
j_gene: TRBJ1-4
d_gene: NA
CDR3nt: TGCGCCAGCAGTCCCCCAGGGGCTAATGAAAAACTGTTTTTT
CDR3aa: CASSPPGANEKLFF

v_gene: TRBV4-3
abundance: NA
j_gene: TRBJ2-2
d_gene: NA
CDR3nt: TGCGCCAGCAGCCAAGAAACGGGGTTCGCCGGGGAGCTGTTTTTT
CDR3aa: CASSQETGFAGELFF

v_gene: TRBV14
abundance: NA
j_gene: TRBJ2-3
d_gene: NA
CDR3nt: TGTGCCAGCAGCCGCTTCAGTTTGGGCGCAGATACGCAGTATTTT
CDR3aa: CASSRFSLGADTQYF

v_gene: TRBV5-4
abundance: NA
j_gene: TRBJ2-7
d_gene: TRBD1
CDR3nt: TGTGCCAGCAGTCCGGGGGACAGGGGGCGAGAGCAGTACTTC
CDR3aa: CASSPGDRGREQYF

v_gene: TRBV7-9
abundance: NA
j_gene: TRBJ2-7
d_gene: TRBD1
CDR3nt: TGTGCCAGCAGCTTCCCACCGGGACAGGTCTACGAGCAGTACTTC
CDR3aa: CASSFPPGQVYEQYF

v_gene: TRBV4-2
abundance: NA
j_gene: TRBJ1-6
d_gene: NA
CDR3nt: TGTGCCAGCAGCCAAGATACAGGCATGCTCTCCTATAATTCACCCCTCCACTTT
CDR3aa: CASSQDTGMLSYNSPLHF

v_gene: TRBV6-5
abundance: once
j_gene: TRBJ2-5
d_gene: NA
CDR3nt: TGTGCCAGCAGTTACAACCGCCGGGGGGAGACCCAGTACTTC
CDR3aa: CASSYNRRGETQYF

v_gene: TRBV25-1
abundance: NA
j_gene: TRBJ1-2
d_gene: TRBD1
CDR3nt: TGTGCCAGCAGTGAATTAAGACAGGGTGGCTACACCTTC
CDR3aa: CASSELRQGGYTF

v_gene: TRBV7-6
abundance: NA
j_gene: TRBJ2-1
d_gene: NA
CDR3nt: TGTGCCAGCAGCTTCGGTAATGAGCAGTTCTTC
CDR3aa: CASSFGNEQFF

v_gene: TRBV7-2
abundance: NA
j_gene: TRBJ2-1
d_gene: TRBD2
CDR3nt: TGTGCCAGCAGCTTAACCTGGACGGGGGGAAGAGGTGAGCAGTTCTTC
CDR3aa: CASSLTWTGGRGEQFF

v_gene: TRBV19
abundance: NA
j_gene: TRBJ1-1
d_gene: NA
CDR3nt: TGTGCCAGTAGTATCGGGGGGACACTGAACACTGAAGCTTTCTTT
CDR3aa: CASSIGGTLNTEAFF

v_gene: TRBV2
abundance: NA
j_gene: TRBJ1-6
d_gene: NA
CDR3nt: TGTGCCAGCAGGACCATTCGGGGAGGGAGAGGAAATTCACCCCTCCACTTT
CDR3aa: CASRTIRGGRGNSPLHF

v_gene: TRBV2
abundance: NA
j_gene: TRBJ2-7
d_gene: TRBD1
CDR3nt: TGTGCCAGCGGACAGGGGGACGAGCAGTACTTC
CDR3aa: CASGQGDEQYF

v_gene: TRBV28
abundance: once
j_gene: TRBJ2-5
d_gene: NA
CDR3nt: TGTGCCAGCAGCTCCGTCGACTGGTACCAAGAGACCCAGTACTTC
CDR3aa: CASSSVDWYQETQYF

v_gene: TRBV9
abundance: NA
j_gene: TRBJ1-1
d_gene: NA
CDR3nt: TGTGCCAGCAGCGTAGGACAGCCCACTGAAGCTTTCTTT
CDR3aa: CASSVGQPTEAFF

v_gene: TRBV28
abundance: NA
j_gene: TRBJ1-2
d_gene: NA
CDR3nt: TGTGCCAGCAGCAGGGGTAACTATGGCTACACCTTC
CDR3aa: CASSRGNYGYTF

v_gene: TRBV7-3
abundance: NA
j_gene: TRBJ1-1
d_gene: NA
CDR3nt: TGTGCCAGCAGCACAACACAGGGCACTGAAGCTTTCTTT
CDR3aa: CASSTTQGTEAFF

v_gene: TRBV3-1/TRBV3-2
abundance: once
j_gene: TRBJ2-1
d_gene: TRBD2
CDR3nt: TGTGCCAGCAGCCAATTTCCGGGAGGCGAGCAGTTCTTC
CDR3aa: CASSQFPGGEQFF

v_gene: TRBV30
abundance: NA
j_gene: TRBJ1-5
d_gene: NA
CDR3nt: TGTGCCTGGGGCGGACAGATAAATCAGCCCCAGCATTTT
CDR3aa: CAWGGQINQPQHF

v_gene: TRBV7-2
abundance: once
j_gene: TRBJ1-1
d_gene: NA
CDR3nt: TGTGCCAGCAGCTTAGGGGGAGGGACTGAAGCTTTCTTT
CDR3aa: CASSLGGGTEAFF